The T cell receptor (beta chain) under discussion was sequenced for a study of T cell responses to AZD1222 COVID-19 vaccine. Assay used: immunoSEQ multiplex PCR; TCRdb lists only in-frame clones, some missing. Among about 85,000 clones, about 87% were seen once, and the ten largest hold 15% to 20%. The CDR3 totals 15 residues. Germline V gene sequence: CDR1 MDHEN, CDR2 SYDVKM. V lost 6 bases to trimming and J lost 0 bases, with 12 bases between them. This sample comprised peripheral blood, obtained on day 0 of AZD1222 vaccination. This TCR was recovered from an adult in good health. The V gene is TRBV28, the J gene TRBJ1-3; D is possibly TRBD1 (5 bases). The CDR3 region is CASRTREISGNTIYF. CDR3 coding DNA: TGTGCCAGCAGAACCAGGGAAATCTCTGGAAACACCATATATTTT. The entire variable domain, with the rest obtained from reference TRBV28 and TRBJ1-3, is as follows: DVKVTQSSRYLVKRTGEKVFLECVQDMDHENMFWYRQDPGLGLRLIYFSYDVKMKEKGDIPEGYSVSREKKERFSLILESASTNQTSMYLCASRTREISGNTIYFGEGSWLTVV.